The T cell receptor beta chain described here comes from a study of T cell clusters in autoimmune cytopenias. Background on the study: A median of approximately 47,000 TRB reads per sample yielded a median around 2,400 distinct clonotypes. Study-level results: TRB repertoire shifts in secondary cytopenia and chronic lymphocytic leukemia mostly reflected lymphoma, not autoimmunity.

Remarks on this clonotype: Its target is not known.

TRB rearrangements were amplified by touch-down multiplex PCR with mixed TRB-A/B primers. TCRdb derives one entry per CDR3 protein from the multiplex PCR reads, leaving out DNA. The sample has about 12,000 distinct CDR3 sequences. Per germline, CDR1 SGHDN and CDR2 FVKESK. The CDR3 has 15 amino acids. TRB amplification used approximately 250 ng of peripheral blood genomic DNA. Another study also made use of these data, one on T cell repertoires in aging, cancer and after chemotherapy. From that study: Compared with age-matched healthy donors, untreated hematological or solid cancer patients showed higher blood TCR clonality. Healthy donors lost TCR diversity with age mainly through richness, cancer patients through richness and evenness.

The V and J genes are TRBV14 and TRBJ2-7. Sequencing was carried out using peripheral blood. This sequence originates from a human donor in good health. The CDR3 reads CASSQERVLPYEQYF.